Presented here are 19 T cell receptor beta chains from one specimen sequenced in a study of blood T cell repertoires in COVID-19. The protocol was immunoSEQ multiplex PCR, while the TCRdb copy is restricted to in-frame clones and leaves out a portion. Here the sample spans about 220,000 clones, 70% to 85% being singletons. Sequences were obtained from peripheral blood. These receptors were collected from a man aged 50-60 years with active or convalescent COVID-19.

The gene calls are TRBV7-9 and TRBJ2-7, with TRBD1 matching 8 bases. Germline lookup yields CDR1 SEHNR and CDR2 FQNEAQ (reference sequence). This CDR3 spans 16 amino acids. Unmatched junction bases numbered 12, after V lost 5 bases and J lost 3 bases. The CDR3 region is CASSQDRDPPYYEQYV. CDR3 bases: TGTGCCAGCAGCCAGGACAGGGATCCACCTTACTACGAGCAGTACGTC.

The CDR3 spells CASSYQGVDTEAFF. The CDR3 DNA follows: TGCGCCAGCAGCTACCAGGGTGTGGACACTGAAGCTTTCTTT. The chain uses TRBV5-1 and TRBJ1-1, with D maybe TRBD1 (5 bases). The CDR3 covers 14 residues. V lost 3 bases and J 3 bases, leaving 12 bases between the germline ends. CDR1 and CDR2 from the germline V gene are SGHRS and YFSETQ.

V gene TRBV5-6 combines with J gene TRBJ2-7; 8 positions agree with TRBD1. The V gene end was trimmed by 5 bases and the J gene end by 7 bases; junction bases not matched to a gene: 5. The CDR3 consists of 12 residues. CDR1 is SGHDT, CDR2 YYEEEE, per germline. The CDR3, as DNA: TGTGCCAGCAGTTACACAGGGGGTGAGCAGTACGTC. Protein sequence: CASSYTGGEQYV.

The V call is TRBV28, the J call TRBJ2-7, with a tentative D call TRBD1 (6 bases). V lost 7 bases and J 4 bases, leaving 11 bases between the germline ends. This CDR3 contains 12 residues. The germline V gene has CDR1 MDHEN and CDR2 SYDVKM. CDR3 DNA: TGTGCCAGCACCGCACAGGGTTACGAGCAGTACTTC. Residues: CASTAQGYEQYF.

This chain connects TRBV19 to TRBJ1-2; a possible D gene is TRBD1 (6 bases). Germline CDR1 and CDR2: LNHDA and SQIVND (reference sequence). V was trimmed by 7 bases and J by 7 bases, leaving 13 bases between them. The CDR3 loop spans 12 amino acids. The CDR3 nucleotides read TGTGCCAGTACGAACAGGGCGGGTGGCTACACCTTC. It is translated as CASTNRAGGYTF.

The rearrangement uses TRBV4-3 and TRBJ1-4, with unresolved D. The CDR3 runs 14 residues. Germline V gene data show CDR1 as LGHNA and CDR2 as YSLEER. V shed 1 base and J shed 7 bases, with 10 bases lying between them. For the CDR3, the DNA is TGCGCCAGCAGCCAAGGATTTTGGAGTGAAAAACTGTTTTTT. Amino acids: CASSQGFWSEKLFF.

The rearrangement joins TRBV27 to TRBJ1-4; TRBD1 matches 8 bases. The germline gives CDR1 MNHEY, CDR2 SMNVEV (reference sequence). The CDR3 is 14 residues long. V lost 6 bases, J lost 7 bases, and 7 bases stayed unmatched. The CDR3: CASSLDRVSEKLFF. The CDR3 nucleotides read TGTGCCAGCAGCTTGGACAGGGTTTCTGAAAAACTGTTTTTT.

The CDR3 DNA reads as TGTGCCAGCAGCTTCTATCAGGGCGTGGGCACTGAAGCTTTCTTT. Protein product: CASSFYQGVGTEAFF. V is TRBV11-3 and J is TRBJ1-1, with D tentatively TRBD1 (5 bases). The CDR3 consists of 15 residues. The germline CDR1 and CDR2 sequences are SGHNT and YENEEA. V gave up 3 bases and J gave up 4 bases, with 15 bases separating them.

The chain couples TRBV29-1 to TRBJ1-1; maybe TRBD1 (5 bases). V gave up 4 bases and J gave up 1 base, with 10 bases separating them. The CDR3 consists of 13 residues. Germline V gives CDR1 SQVTM, CDR2 ANQGSEA. The CDR3 DNA is TGCAGCGTTGTAGGGGCGCAGAACACTGAAGCTTTCTTT. This gives the protein CSVVGAQNTEAFF.

V usage is TRBV6-6 and J usage is TRBJ2-3; D may be TRBD2 (5 bases). CDR1 is MNHNY and CDR2 is SVGAGI in the germline V gene (reference sequence). The CDR3 sequence is 14 residues long. Trimming removed 6 bases from V and 1 base from J, with 11 bases in between. Here the CDR3 DNA reads TGTGCCAGCAGGGACTTTCCAGGCACAGATACGCAGTATTTT. It is translated as CASRDFPGTDTQYF.

The chain has TRBV4-3 and TRBJ1-3; no reliable D call. The CDR3 sequence is 19 residues long. CDR1 and CDR2 (germline): LGHNA, YSLEER. V was pared by 0 bases and J by 1 base, with 19 bases between. In nucleotides, the CDR3 is TGCGCCAGCAGCCAAGATGGAGGAAACGGTGCCTTTTCTGGAAACACCATATATTTT. It yields the protein CASSQDGGNGAFSGNTIYF.

V usage is TRBV12-3 or TRBV12-4 and J usage is TRBJ1-2, with D unclear. CDR3 length equals 11 residues. The V end was cut by 8 bases, the J end by 7 bases, with 11 bases between. The CDR3 DNA reads as TGTGCCAGCTACCGCGGGCTTGGCTACACCTTC. This gives the protein CASYRGLGYTF.

The chain joins TRBV7-8 to TRBJ2-3, with D possibly matching TRBD2 (6 bases). The CDR3 totals 17 residues. Trimming removed 1 base from V and 3 bases from J, with 17 bases in between. Germline V gene data show CDR1 as SGHVS and CDR2 as FQNEAQ. CDR3 amino acids: CASSLGGGRGRTDTQYF. The CDR3 DNA sequence: TGTGCCAGCAGCTTAGGGGGTGGGCGGGGTAGGACAGATACGCAGTATTTT.

In this sample, this clone turned up a few times. The chain carries TRBV5-6 and TRBJ1-3; D gene uncertain. Germline-derived CDR1 and CDR2 are SGHDT and YYEEEE. There are 16 residues in the CDR3. Trimming pared 2 bases from V and 0 bases from J, leaving 12 bases between. For the CDR3, the DNA is TGTGCCAGCAGCTTACGGGTAGGAGGCTCTGGAAACACCATATATTTT. Its translation: CASSLRVGGSGNTIYF.

This clone showed up just a few times. The rearrangement uses TRBV5-5 and TRBJ2-5; D remains unclear. Germline V gene data show CDR1 as SGHKS and CDR2 as YYEKEE (reference sequence). The germline V and J ends were trimmed by 2 bases and 0 bases, with 14 bases remaining between them. The CDR3 runs 16 residues. CDR3 in amino acids: CASSFLESRHQETQYF. The CDR3 bases are TGTGCCAGCAGCTTTTTAGAGTCGAGGCACCAAGAGACCCAGTACTTC.

The chain is built from TRBV7-8 and TRBJ2-1; 7 bases are shared with TRBD2. The trim removed 1 base at V and 2 bases at J, leaving 11 bases unmatched. Per the germline V gene, CDR1 is SGHVS and CDR2 is FQNEAQ. The CDR3 length is 18 residues. The DNA for the CDR3 is TGTGCCAGCAGCTTAGTGGCGGGAGACGCCGTTGCCTACAATGAGCAGTTCTTC. Its translation is CASSLVAGDAVAYNEQFF.

The chain links TRBV5-1 to TRBJ2-7; 7 bases agree with TRBD1. V was pared by 8 bases and J by 3 bases, with 8 bases of the junction left unmatched. Germline CDR1 and CDR2: SGHRS and YFSETQ. The CDR3 loop spans 13 amino acids. Written as DNA, the CDR3 is TGCGCCAGTAGACAGGGAACCAACTACGAGCAGTACTTC. Protein sequence: CASRQGTNYEQYF.

The chain has TRBV2 and TRBJ2-3; 12 bases align to TRBD2. Germline CDR1 and CDR2: SNHLY and FYNNEI. The CDR3 length is 15 residues. V shed 4 bases and J 4 bases; nucleotides not matched to a gene: 3. The CDR3 DNA reads TGTGCCAGCAGTGCTCGACTAGCGGGAGCAGATACGCAGTATTTT. This encodes CASSARLAGADTQYF.

The rearrangement links TRBV5-1 to TRBJ2-6, with TRBD2 identical over 12 bases. J gave up 13 bases and V 5 bases, and 13 bases lay outside the gene matches. The V gene's germline CDR1 is SGHRS and CDR2 YFSETQ. CDR3 length: 16 residues. CDR3 residues: CASSRGLTSGGRVLTF. The CDR3 nucleotides are TGCGCCAGCAGTAGGGGGCTGACTAGCGGGGGCCGAGTCCTGACTTTC. The full variable domain, with the rest looked up from reference TRBV5-1 and TRBJ2-6, is KAGVTQTPRYLIKTRGQQVTLSCSPISGHRSVSWYQQTPGQGLQFLFEYFSETQRNKGNFPGRFSGRQFSNSRSEMNVSTLELGDSALYLCASSRGLTSGGRVLTFGAGSRLTVL.